The clone carrying this T cell receptor beta chain was counted once. Participants, about 18 to 89 years old, spanned fewer than 25 US areas. Participant-given clinical history determined each cohort assignment. The data stem from a study of blood T cell repertoires in COVID-19. Study in general: T cells, B-cell-depleted T cells, or PBMCs provided the cDNA or gDNA that served as material.

Original data processing: The authors estimated nucleated cell counts from reference gene primer amplification. Measured with immunoSEQ multiplex PCR; TCRdb has only the in-frame clones, and not every one. D and trimming were read from the DNA, whereas the V and J calls and clone size are those reported in that table. The sample consists of 170,000 or so clones, 88% of them appearing once. Germline CDR1 SEHNR, CDR2 FQNEAQ (reference sequence). This CDR3 comprises 16 residues. Trimming took 3 bases from V and 0 from J; bases not matched to a gene: 4. The sample was PBMCs or T cells enriched from blood (not recorded which). This clonotype was sampled from a woman between 18 and 30 years old who had recovered from COVID-19. The V and J genes are TRBV7-9 and TRBJ2-5; 10 positions match TRBD1. The CDR3 here is CASSFEDRGYQETQYF. The CDR3 DNA follows: TGTGCCAGCAGCTTTGAGGACAGGGGGTACCAAGAGACCCAGTACTTC.